The T cell receptor beta chain described here comes from a study of tumor-infiltrating lymphocytes in primary liver carcinoma. J was trimmed by 4 bases and V by 5 bases; bases with no gene match: 4. This CDR3 has 15 amino acids. Unsorted whole blood supplied the RNA, and germline DNA was extracted too. Total RNA (around 0.45 ug) served as template for TCR beta cDNA synthesis primed by a constant-region primer. Three-round nested multiplex PCR performed with slightly modified ARM-PCR produced the TCR beta libraries. Rounds one and two of PCR, each of about 10 cycles, were primed with TRBV1-TRBV30 forward primers and a C-beta reverse primer. TCRdb reanalysed the multiplex PCR reads using MiXCR and keeps one entry per CDR3 protein. The sample has 250,000 to 400,000 distinct CDR3 sequences, more than 55% seen once. This clonotype showed up many times.

The clonotype comes from a man aged 40-50 years with primary liver carcinoma and hepatitis B virus infection. The sequenced material came from peripheral blood. The gene calls are TRBV12-3 or TRBV12-4 and TRBJ2-1; 11 positions match TRBD2. DNA for the CDR3: TGTGCCAGCAGTCTACTAGCGGGAGTTTACAATGAGCAGTTCTTC. It is translated as CASSLLAGVYNEQFF.